The 22 T cell receptor beta chains presented below share a single source sample, sequenced in a study of CD8 T cells in ankylosing spondylitis. Points from the study as a whole: There was a TCR beta motif, made of several highly homologous variants, that appeared characteristic of ankylosing spondylitis blood.

The antigens these receptors bind are not known. Using its own MiXCR run on the 5' RACE reads, TCRdb lists one record per CDR3 protein. Among about 840,000 distinct CDR3 sequences listed, roughly 12% were seen once. The sequencing input was blood, either unsorted or a sorted T cell fraction (not recorded which). The receptors were sampled from a male donor with ankylosing spondylitis.

The V call is TRBV20-1, the J call TRBJ1-2, with 7 bases fitting TRBD1. The CDR3 sequence is 14 residues long. Germline CDR1 and CDR2: DFQATT and SNEGSKA (reference sequence). Trimming took 5 bases from V and 3 from J; bases not matched to a gene: 9. The CDR3 protein is CSAPWDSSYYGYTF. The CDR3 nucleotides are TGCAGTGCTCCATGGGACAGTTCCTACTATGGCTACACCTTC.

The rearrangement joins TRBV12-3 or TRBV12-4 to TRBJ2-7; 10 positions agree with TRBD2. The CDR3 runs 14 residues. Unmatched junction bases numbered 13, after V lost 8 bases and J lost 9 bases. CDR3 DNA sequence: TGTGCCAGCGCCCCAGGTGGTAGCGGGAGGCCGCAGTACTTC. As protein: CASAPGGSGRPQYF.

There are a few counts of this clonotype. The chain is built from TRBV20-1 and TRBJ1-5; D is perhaps TRBD1 (6 bases). Per the germline V gene, CDR1 is DFQATT and CDR2 is SNEGSKA (reference sequence). V dropped 3 bases and J dropped 6 bases, with 15 bases sitting between them. The CDR3 is 14 residues long. The CDR3 nucleotides read TGCAGTGCTAGTAAAAACCCGGGGGCTCAGCCCCAGCATTTT. Translated: CSASKNPGAQPQHF.

The chain combines TRBV5-1 with TRBJ2-3, with TRBD2 matching 12 bases. Germline trimming cut 3 bases from V and 7 bases from J; bases unmatched to any gene: 6. Germline V gene data show CDR1 as SGHRS and CDR2 as YFSETQ. The CDR3 runs to 15 residues. The CDR3 reads CASSWALAGGNTQYF. The CDR3 bases are TGCGCCAGCAGCTGGGCTCTAGCGGGGGGGAATACGCAGTATTTT.

The CDR3 sequence is CASRRAGTGNTGELFF. CDR3 nucleotides: TGTGCCAGCAGACGGGCCGGGACAGGGAACACCGGGGAGCTGTTTTTT. The V call is TRBV27, the J call TRBJ2-2; 8 bases match TRBD1. J lost 1 base, V lost 6 bases, and 7 bases had no gene match. CDR1 and CDR2 from the germline V gene are MNHEY and SMNVEV (reference sequence). The CDR3 loop spans 16 amino acids.

The rearrangement joins TRBV10-2 to TRBJ2-2; the match to TRBD1 covers 8 bases. V gave up 4 bases and J gave up 5 bases; unmatched junction bases: 9. Germline loops: CDR1 WSHSY, CDR2 SAAADI. This CDR3 comprises 16 residues. CDR3 nucleotide sequence: TGCGCCAGCAGTGGTCGTCAGGGGGCAAGTACCGGGGAGCTGTTTTTT. Translation: CASSGRQGASTGELFF.

The chain is built from TRBV6-5 and TRBJ2-7; TRBD2 is a possible D gene (6 bases). CDR3 size: 14 residues. The V end lost 0 bases, the J end lost 4 bases, and 10 bases lay between the germline ends. CDR1 is MNHEY, CDR2 SVGAGI, per germline. The CDR3 loop reads CASSYSNRGYEQYF. The CDR3 nucleotides read TGTGCCAGCAGTTACTCGAACCGGGGGTACGAGCAGTACTTC.

The gene calls are TRBV18 and TRBJ1-5; 7 bases fit TRBD1. CDR3 length: 14 residues. Trimming removed 6 bases from V and 6 bases from J; junction bases left unmatched: 8. Germline CDR1 and CDR2: KGHSH and LQKENI. The CDR3 bases are TGTGCCAGCTCCCCGACAGGGCGAGCTCAGCCCCAGCATTTT. The encoded protein is CASSPTGRAQPQHF.

This clonotype was picked up a small number of times. The chain uses TRBV5-5 and TRBJ2-7; TRBD1 matches at 7 bases. Germline V CDR1 and CDR2: SGHKS, YYEKEE (reference sequence). The CDR3 is made up of 14 amino acids. The V segment lost 4 bases and the J segment 5 bases; nucleotides outside the gene matches: 9. The chain's CDR3 is CASSPVRTGDEQYF. The DNA of the CDR3 is TGTGCCAGCAGCCCCGTAAGAACAGGGGACGAGCAGTACTTC.

This clonotype came up a few times. This chain uses TRBV20-1 with TRBJ2-1; possible D gene TRBD2, 5 bases. Trimming shortened V by 3 bases and J by 1 base, and 13 bases separated the two germline ends. The CDR3 loop spans 15 amino acids. Germline V lookup: CDR1 DFQATT, CDR2 SNEGSKA (reference sequence). DNA of the CDR3: TGCAGTGCTAGCGTAGCGACAATATCCTACAATGAGCAGTTCTTC. Translation: CSASVATISYNEQFF.

This chain uses TRBV5-1 with TRBJ2-7; 7 bases are a match to TRBD1. Germline V gene sequence: CDR1 SGHRS, CDR2 YFSETQ. The V and J ends lost 4 bases and 0 bases, in that order; junction bases with no gene match: 10. The CDR3 length is 16 residues. This chain's CDR3 is CASSKLTGLSSYEQYF. The CDR3 coding sequence is TGCGCCAGCAGCAAATTGACAGGGTTGTCCTCCTACGAGCAGTACTTC.

This clonotype was counted only a few times. The chain combines TRBV28 with TRBJ2-7, with TRBD1 as a possible D gene (6 bases). V gave up 2 bases and J gave up 3 bases, with 11 bases separating them. The CDR3 runs 14 residues. Germline assignment: CDR1 MDHEN and CDR2 SYDVKM. The CDR3 sequence: CASSLEQGHYEQYF. CDR3 DNA sequence: TGTGCCAGCAGTTTAGAACAGGGCCACTACGAGCAGTACTTC.

Only a few counts were recorded for this clonotype. The chain couples TRBV6-1 to TRBJ1-1; 7 bases match TRBD1. Germline trimming cut 6 bases from V and 9 bases from J; bases unmatched to any gene: 7. The germline V gene has CDR1 MNHNS and CDR2 SASEGT. This CDR3 comprises 12 residues. The CDR3 spells CASSVTGEKAFF. The DNA of the CDR3 is TGTGCCAGCAGCGTTACAGGGGAGAAAGCTTTCTTT.

This clonotype was detected many times. V usage is TRBV7-2 and J usage is TRBJ2-3, with unresolved D. This CDR3 is 12 amino acids long. V was cut by 3 bases and J by 6 bases, with 7 bases left in between. Per the germline V gene, CDR1 is SGHTA and CDR2 is FQGNSA. The CDR3 DNA reads as TGTGCCAGCAGCTTCACAGTCGATACGCAGTATTTT. Amino acids: CASSFTVDTQYF.

This chain uses TRBV7-3 with TRBJ2-7; 7 bases line up with TRBD2. The V and J ends lost 5 bases and 2 bases, in that order; junction bases with no gene match: 18. Germline V gene sequence: CDR1 SGHTA, CDR2 FQGTGA. The CDR3 runs 18 residues. The CDR3 sequence: CASSLPSTGLGVTYEQYF. The CDR3 coding sequence is TGTGCCAGCAGCCTGCCTTCGACCGGACTAGGAGTAACCTACGAGCAGTACTTC.

V is TRBV28 and J is TRBJ2-2; 11 nucleotides align to TRBD2. V was clipped by 5 bases and J by 3 bases; unmatched bases: 11. The CDR3 length is 18 residues. Germline V gene lookup returns CDR1 MDHEN and CDR2 SYDVKM. The DNA for the CDR3 is TGTGCCAGCAGTGCGGGACTAGCGGAGAGGGGGTACACCGGGGAGCTGTTTTTT. Amino acid sequence: CASSAGLAERGYTGELFF.

The rearrangement joins TRBV12-3 or TRBV12-4 to TRBJ2-3, with 8 bases lining up with TRBD2. The CDR3 has 15 residues. J lost 3 bases, V lost 0 bases, and 2 bases had no gene match. DNA for the CDR3: TGTGCCAGCAGTTTAGCACTAGCGGCTACAGATACGCAGTATTTT. Translation gives CASSLALAATDTQYF.

This clonotype showed up just a few times. The genes are TRBV11-2 and TRBJ2-1, with TRBD2 matching over 16 bases. CDR1 and CDR2 from the germline V gene are SGHAT and FQNNGV. Trimming cost V 2 bases and J 2 bases; bases outside gene matches: 6. This CDR3 spans 19 amino acids. This CDR3 is CASSLWGTSGGAPYNEQFF. The DNA for the CDR3 is TGTGCCAGCAGCTTATGGGGGACTAGCGGGGGGGCTCCCTACAATGAGCAGTTCTTC.

This clonotype was observed a few times. This rearrangement joins TRBV20-1 to TRBJ2-1, with 8 bases that match TRBD2. The germline gives CDR1 DFQATT, CDR2 SNEGSKA (reference sequence). The junction had 10 bases not matched to a gene; V was cut back by 6 bases and J by 6 bases. The CDR3 has 14 residues. CDR3 DNA sequence: TGCAGTGCGCGGCGTAGCGGGGACTTCAATGAGCAGTTCTTC. Translated, it gives CSARRSGDFNEQFF.

The genes are TRBV20-1 and TRBJ2-7, with TRBD1 matching 7 bases. CDR3 length: 15 residues. Trimming removed 3 bases from V and 3 bases from J; junction bases left unmatched: 11. CDR1 is DFQATT, CDR2 SNEGSKA, per germline (reference sequence). The CDR3 here is CSASDPTGWSYEQYF. CDR3 nucleotides: TGCAGTGCTAGCGACCCGACAGGGTGGAGCTACGAGCAGTACTTC.

This clonotype was detected a few times. The V gene is TRBV5-6, the J gene TRBJ2-5; D unclear. The V gene lost 0 bases and the J gene lost 5 bases, with 11 bases spanning the gap. The CDR3 spans 14 residues. Germline V lookup: CDR1 SGHDT, CDR2 YYEEEE. CDR3: CASSLAVTSETQYF. The CDR3 nucleotides are TGTGCCAGCAGCTTGGCCGTGACGTCGGAGACCCAGTACTTC. Using reference TRBV5-6 and TRBJ2-5 for the parts outside the CDR3, the full variable domain is DAGVTQSPTHLIKTRGQQVTLRCSPKSGHDTVSWYQQALGQGPQFIFQYYEEEERQRGNFPDRFSGHQFPNYSSELNVNALLLGDSALYLCASSLAVTSETQYFGPGTRLLVL.

This clonotype was observed a few times. The chain carries TRBV5-1 and TRBJ2-1; perhaps TRBD2 as D (6 bases). Germline loops: CDR1 SGHRS, CDR2 YFSETQ. The CDR3 loop spans 16 amino acids. Trimming took off 4 bases at V and 5 bases at J, with 19 bases between the two ends. CDR3 region: CASSRGGTAVNNEQFF. The CDR3 DNA reads as TGCGCCAGCAGCCGAGGAGGGACTGCTGTGAACAATGAGCAGTTCTTC.